The 22 T cell receptor beta chains presented below share a single source sample, sequenced in a study of blood T cells in healthy people across ages. Combining a sample-barcoded 5' primer with a J-beta primer mix, a second PCR ran for roughly 7 to 12 cycles. MiXCR, applied by TCRdb to the 5' RACE reads, yields one record per CDR3 protein. Of 1.5 million to 2 million distinct CDR3 sequences listed, 25% to 30% are singletons. The sequenced sample was blood. The receptors originated from a young woman in good health.

A few counts support this clonotype. The CDR3 loop reads CAKPRYNEQFF. The CDR3, as DNA: TGTGCCAAACCAAGATACAATGAGCAGTTCTTC. J is TRBJ2-1 and V is TRBV10-3, with unresolved D. Deletions cut 10 bases from V and 4 bases from J, with 8 bases between. The CDR3 totals 11 residues. Germline CDR1 ENHRY, CDR2 SYGVKD.

This clonotype showed up just a few times. This rearrangement joins TRBV5-1 to TRBJ2-7; D is possibly TRBD1 (6 bases). The V and J ends lost 4 bases and 5 bases respectively, with 19 bases between them. This CDR3 comprises 15 residues. CDR1 is SGHRS and CDR2 is YFSETQ in the germline V gene. The chain's CDR3 is CASSPGHRDLNEQYF. DNA for the CDR3: TGCGCCAGCAGCCCGGGTCACAGGGACCTCAACGAGCAGTACTTC.

This clonotype turned up a few times. CDR3 in DNA: TGTGCCAGCAGACCCACCGGGACTACCCAGATCGAACAGTACTTC. It yields the protein CASRPTGTTQIEQYF. The chain carries TRBV12-3 or TRBV12-4 and TRBJ2-4; 7 bases match TRBD2. This CDR3 region has 15 residues. V gave up 6 bases and J gave up 13 bases; unmatched junction bases: 18.

This clonotype has just a few counts. This rearrangement joins TRBV4-2 to TRBJ2-2; 10 bases align to TRBD1. In germline, CDR1 is LGHNA, CDR2 YNFKEQ. The length of the CDR3 is 17 residues. The junction had 8 bases not matched to a gene; V was cut back by 0 bases and J by 7 bases. This CDR3 is CASSQEEGQGFGGELFF. Here the CDR3 DNA reads TGTGCCAGCAGCCAAGAGGAGGGACAGGGGTTTGGCGGGGAGCTGTTTTTT.

This clonotype came up many times. The chain links TRBV6-5 to TRBJ1-6; D unclear. The ends were cut back, 10 bases at V and 0 bases at J, with 13 bases in the middle. In germline, CDR1 is MNHEY, CDR2 SVGAGI. This CDR3 has 15 residues. The CDR3 spells CATFPGSSYNSPLHF. CDR3 DNA sequence: TGTGCCACGTTCCCGGGAAGCTCCTATAATTCACCCCTCCACTTT.

This clonotype was seen ten or more times. V is TRBV6-2 or TRBV6-3 and J is TRBJ2-3; TRBD1 agrees at 7 bases. Per the germline V gene, CDR1 is MNHEY and CDR2 is SVGEGT. This CDR3 region has 16 residues. Germline trimming cut 6 bases from V and 5 bases from J; bases unmatched to any gene: 14. CDR3 coding DNA: TGTGCCAGCAGACCTGGAGAGGGGGCGCATCAAGATACGCAGTATTTT. It translates to CASRPGEGAHQDTQYF.

The count of this clonotype is one. The chain is built from TRBV7-8 and TRBJ1-1; possibly TRBD1 for D (5 bases). The germline V gene has CDR1 SGHVS and CDR2 FQNEAQ. The CDR3 is 15 residues long. V lost 6 bases and J 1 base, leaving 15 bases between the germline ends. CDR3 in DNA: TGTGCCAGCAGATCCACCGGGACGGAGAACACTGAAGCTTTCTTT. Translation gives CASRSTGTENTEAFF.

This clonotype has a single count. The CDR3 spells CASIRTGSSTDTQYF. The CDR3 DNA reads as TGTGCCAGCATTCGGACAGGGTCTAGCACAGATACGCAGTATTTT. The chain is built from TRBV2 and TRBJ2-3; 8 bases fit TRBD1. After removal of 7 bases from V and 0 bases from J, the junction contained 6 bases not matched to a gene. From germline, CDR1 is SNHLY and CDR2 FYNNEI. This CDR3 has 15 amino acids.

The V call is TRBV20-1, the J call TRBJ2-5, with TRBD2 matching 10 bases. With V trimmed by 5 bases and J by 6 bases, 15 bases remained unmatched. In germline, CDR1 is DFQATT, CDR2 SNEGSKA (reference sequence). CDR3 length: 16 amino acids. CDR3 sequence (DNA): TGCAGTGCTGCTCCCTTAGAGCGGGGGGGCCCCAAGACCCAGTACTTC. Amino acids: CSAAPLERGGPKTQYF.

This clonotype turned up a few times. V usage is TRBV11-3 and J usage is TRBJ2-1; D tentatively reads TRBD1 or TRBD2 (5 bases each). This CDR3 is 12 amino acids long. V shed 6 bases and J shed 9 bases, with 12 bases lying between them. Germline CDR1 SGHNT, CDR2 YENEEA. The CDR3 sequence is CASSSDGAEQFF. The CDR3, as DNA: TGTGCCAGCAGTTCCGACGGGGCTGAGCAGTTCTTC.

About this clonotype itself: The germline gene is not matched at one end of the junction; a read error may be the cause. The chain couples TRBV29-1 to TRBJ2-1, with TRBD2 as a possible D gene (5 bases). The CDR3 extends over 16 amino acids. Germline CDR1 is SQVTM and CDR2 is ANQGSEA. The CDR3 loop reads CGVEGPFLGSYNEQFF. In nucleotides, the CDR3 is TGCGGCGTTGAGGGCCCGTTTTTGGGTTCCTACAATGAGCAGTTCTTC.

The chain employs TRBV11-3 and TRBJ1-1, with a tentative D call TRBD1 (5 bases). The germline CDR1 and CDR2 sequences are SGHNT and YENEEA. There are 15 residues in the CDR3. V was shortened by 5 bases and J by 1 base, with 14 bases between the two germline ends. The CDR3 loop reads CASSPGGAKNTEAFF. The DNA for the CDR3 is TGTGCCAGCAGCCCTGGAGGGGCTAAGAACACTGAAGCTTTCTTT.

This clonotype was detected only a few times. The chain is built from TRBV27 and TRBJ2-7, with 10 bases that match TRBD2. Germline-derived CDR1 and CDR2 are MNHEY and SMNVEV (reference sequence). J lost 2 bases, V lost 2 bases, and 12 bases had no gene match. The CDR3 extends over 18 amino acids. CDR3 sequence (DNA): TGTGCCAGCAGTTTAGCTTCCAGCGGGAGGGCCAAAGCCTACGAGCAGTACTTC. Protein product: CASSLASSGRAKAYEQYF.

The rearrangement links TRBV20-1 to TRBJ1-5, with D possibly being TRBD1 (6 bases). The germline V gene encodes CDR1 DFQATT and CDR2 SNEGSKA (reference sequence). Trimming stripped 5 bases from V and 2 bases from J, with 13 bases between. There are 14 residues in the CDR3. CDR3 residues: CSAGGGRGNQPQHF. In DNA form, the CDR3 reads TGCAGTGCTGGGGGGGGGCGCGGCAATCAGCCCCAGCATTTT.

This clonotype was detected only a few times. This chain links TRBV6-6 with TRBJ1-6; D gene ambiguous. CDR3 size: 15 residues. V lost 0 bases to trimming and J lost 6 bases, with 9 bases between them. Germline V gives CDR1 MNHNY, CDR2 SVGAGI (reference sequence). CDR3 in amino acids: CASSYSKEPNSPLHF. In nucleotides, the CDR3 is TGTGCCAGCAGTTACTCGAAAGAACCTAATTCACCCCTCCACTTT.

The table lists this clonotype with a few counts. V usage is TRBV5-1 and J usage is TRBJ1-1; D call uncertain. CDR1 is SGHRS, CDR2 YFSETQ, per germline. Trimming removed 4 bases at V and 0 bases at J, with 10 bases between. The length of the CDR3 is 14 residues. CDR3 sequence: CASSDSGMNTEAFF. The CDR3 DNA reads as TGCGCCAGCAGCGATAGCGGCATGAACACTGAAGCTTTCTTT.

The chain joins TRBV6-5 to TRBJ2-2; D perhaps matches TRBD2 (6 bases). The ends were cut back, 5 bases at V and 0 bases at J, with 13 bases in the middle. Germline V gene lookup returns CDR1 MNHEY and CDR2 SVGAGI. CDR3 size: 16 residues. This CDR3 reads CASSSLSGANTGELFF. In nucleotides, the CDR3 is TGTGCCAGCAGTAGTCTGTCGGGGGCGAACACCGGGGAGCTGTTTTTT.

This clonotype was picked up a small number of times. J is TRBJ2-6 and V is TRBV3-1; no definite D call. In germline, CDR1 is LGHDT, CDR2 YNNKEL (reference sequence). This CDR3 has 19 residues. Trimming shortened V by 0 bases and J by 0 bases, and 15 bases separated the two germline ends. CDR3 sequence reads: CASSQERPGQHSGANVLTF. In DNA, the CDR3 is TGTGCCAGCAGCCAAGAACGCCCGGGCCAACACTCTGGGGCCAACGTCCTGACTTTC.

This clonotype occurred many times. The genes are TRBV2 and TRBJ2-5; 7 nucleotides agree with TRBD2. CDR1 and CDR2 (germline): SNHLY, FYNNEI. The CDR3 runs to 17 residues. Unmatched junction bases numbered 13, after V lost 4 bases and J lost 2 bases. The CDR3 loop is CASSGFGRGRVQETQYF. CDR3 sequence (DNA): TGTGCCAGCAGTGGGTTTGGTCGCGGGAGAGTACAAGAGACCCAGTACTTC. Full variable domain (outside the CDR3, taken from reference TRBV2 and TRBJ2-5): EPEVTQTPSHQVTQMGQEVILRCVPISNHLYFYWYRQILGQKVEFLVSFYNNEISEKSEIFDDQFSVERPDGSNFTLKIRSTKLEDSAMYFCASSGFGRGRVQETQYFGPGTRLLVL.

This clonotype came up many times. This rearrangement joins TRBV18 to TRBJ1-2; 8 bases fit TRBD1. CDR1 and CDR2 from the germline V gene are KGHSH and LQKENI. V was pared by 6 bases and J by 1 base, with 7 bases of the junction left unmatched. The CDR3 has 15 amino acids. CDR3 loop: CASSQWTGRNYGYTF. The DNA of the CDR3 is TGTGCCAGCTCGCAATGGACAGGGCGTAACTATGGCTACACCTTC.

J is TRBJ1-4 and V is TRBV5-4; D may be TRBD1 (5 bases). Germline assignment: CDR1 SGHNT and CDR2 YYREEE (reference sequence). The V gene lost 0 bases and the J gene lost 0 bases, with 9 bases spanning the gap. This CDR3 comprises 16 residues. The CDR3 region is CASSLGGRATNEKLFF. The CDR3 coding sequence is TGTGCCAGCAGCTTGGGTGGCAGGGCAACTAATGAAAAACTGTTTTTT.

Remarks on this clonotype: A junction end diverges from the germline sequence, so it may reflect a read error. In DNA, the CDR3 is TGTACCAGCTCACCACAGGGCACTAACTATGGCTACACCTTC. Translated, it gives CTSSPQGTNYGYTF. The gene calls are TRBV18 and TRBJ1-2; D might be TRBD1 (6 bases). CDR3 length equals 14 residues. Germline V lookup: CDR1 KGHSH, CDR2 LQKENI.